Listed here are 14 T cell receptor beta chains from one sample, sequenced in a study of T cell changes during pregnancy in multiple sclerosis. The protocol was immunoSEQ multiplex PCR, while the TCRdb copy is restricted to in-frame clones and leaves out a portion. The sample consists of around 48,000 clones, roughly nine tenths of them appearing once. This specimen was CD8+ T cells from peripheral blood mononuclear cells, taken before pregnancy. Every receptor here comes from a female donor with multiple sclerosis, enrolled in a pregnancy study.

J is TRBJ1-3 and V is TRBV11-2, with D maybe TRBD1 (6 bases). This CDR3 spans 16 amino acids. Trimming shortened V by 2 bases and J by 2 bases, and 13 bases separated the two germline ends. The germline V gene has CDR1 SGHAT and CDR2 FQNNGV. CDR3 sequence: CASSLFLGAPGNTIYF. CDR3 DNA sequence: TGTGCCAGCAGCTTATTTCTGGGGGCGCCTGGAAACACCATATATTTT.

The V gene is TRBV15, the J gene TRBJ1-4; TRBD1 might be the D (6 bases). CDR3 length: 16 residues. Germline CDR1 LNHNV, CDR2 YYDKDF (reference sequence). V lost 3 bases and J lost 4, with 15 bases in between. As DNA, the CDR3 is TGTGCCACCAGCAGTGGGCCAGGGGCGGATAATGAAAAACTGTTTTTT. Its translation is CATSSGPGADNEKLFF. The complete variable domain, with remaining parts taken from reference TRBV15 and TRBJ1-4, reads DAMVIQNPRYQVTQFGKPVTLSCSQTLNHNVMYWYQQKSSQAPKLLFHYYDKDFNNEADTPDNFQSRRPNTSFCFLDIRSPGLGDTAMYLCATSSGPGADNEKLFFGSGTQLSVL.

The count of this clone is one. The V and J genes are TRBV7-2 and TRBJ2-3; possible D gene TRBD2, 6 bases. The V gene lost 5 bases and the J gene lost 2 bases, with 26 bases spanning the gap. CDR1 is SGHTA, CDR2 FQGNSA, per germline. This CDR3 contains 19 residues. The CDR3 spells CASSHPRDSTLRVTDTQYF. The CDR3 DNA reads as TGTGCCAGCAGCCACCCCCGGGACTCAACCTTGCGGGTCACAGATACGCAGTATTTT.

The rearrangement joins TRBV11-2 to TRBJ2-7; D unresolved. V was pared by 1 base and J by 0 bases, with 7 bases between. CDR1 SGHAT and CDR2 FQNNGV come from the germline V gene. This CDR3 comprises 14 residues. In DNA form, the CDR3 reads TGTGCCAGCAGCTTAGTTGCGGCCTCCTACGAGCAGTACTTC. Amino acids: CASSLVAASYEQYF.

The rearrangement uses TRBV7-9 and TRBJ2-5, with D possibly TRBD1 on 6 matching bases. Germline lookup yields CDR1 SEHNR and CDR2 FQNEAQ (reference sequence). The germline V and J ends were trimmed by 5 bases and 0 bases, with 13 bases remaining between them. This CDR3 comprises 15 residues. The CDR3: CASSPRQDYQETQYF. In DNA, the CDR3 is TGTGCCAGCAGCCCTCGACAGGACTACCAAGAGACCCAGTACTTC.

This sequence joins TRBV29-1 and TRBJ1-2, with 7 bases fitting TRBD1. This CDR3 is built from 13 residues. CDR1 and CDR2 from the germline V gene are SQVTM and ANQGSEA. V was pared by 8 bases and J by 1 base, with 7 bases of the junction left unmatched. CDR3 protein: CSFQGGDNYGYTF. In DNA form, the CDR3 reads TGCAGCTTCCAGGGGGGAGATAACTATGGCTACACCTTC.

In its sample, this clone was seen once. This chain links TRBV7-9 with TRBJ2-7; possible D gene TRBD1, 6 bases. This CDR3 contains 13 residues. CDR1 is SEHNR and CDR2 is FQNEAQ in the germline V gene (reference sequence). V was pared by 5 bases and J by 2 bases, with 10 bases between. CDR3 DNA sequence: TGTGCCAGCAGCCGACAGGCCACCTACGAGCAGTACTTC. Translating it yields CASSRQATYEQYF.

This chain joins TRBV21-1 and TRBJ1-3; the table's D call, TRBD1, was not checked against the DNA. TRBV21-1 is termed a pseudogene. The CDR3 runs 17 residues. The CDR3 sequence is CASSPETGGSSGNTIYF. The DNA for the CDR3 is TGTGCCAGCAGCCCTGAGACAGGGGGGAGCTCTGGAAACACCATATATTTT.

The V gene is TRBV5-1, the J gene TRBJ1-6; TRBD1 might be the D (6 bases). V was clipped by 6 bases and J by 3 bases, with 13 bases between them. Germline CDR1 reads SGHRS; CDR2 reads YFSETQ. This CDR3 has 15 residues. CDR3 sequence (DNA): TGCGCCAGCAACCGGGGACAACTCTATAATTCACCCCTCCACTTT. This encodes CASNRGQLYNSPLHF.

This chain joins TRBV13 and TRBJ2-7; possibly TRBD1 for D (6 bases). The V end lost 4 bases, the J end lost 3 bases, and 10 bases lay between the germline ends. CDR1 is PRHDT, CDR2 FYEKMQ, per germline (reference sequence). The CDR3 spans 13 residues. The CDR3, as DNA: TGTGCCAGCAGCTCGGGACATCACTACGAGCAGTACTTC. This translates into CASSSGHHYEQYF.

DNA of the CDR3: TGTGCCAGCAGCCTAGCTGGGGGGTACTCCTACGAGCAGTACTTC. Protein product: CASSLAGGYSYEQYF. The rearrangement uses TRBV11-2 and TRBJ2-7; D may be TRBD2 (6 bases). V lost 5 bases, J lost 0 bases, and 14 bases lay in between. Germline V lookup: CDR1 SGHAT, CDR2 FQNNGV. This CDR3 is built from 15 residues.

This clone was counted a single time. V usage is TRBV9 and J usage is TRBJ2-1, with 8 bases matching TRBD2. The V gene's germline CDR1 is SGDLS and CDR2 YYNGEE. After removal of 0 bases from V and 2 bases from J, the junction contained 1 base not matched to a gene. This CDR3 contains 15 residues. CDR3 in amino acids: CASSVGGGPYNEQFF. CDR3 nucleotide sequence: TGTGCCAGCAGCGTAGGCGGGGGGCCCTACAATGAGCAGTTCTTC.

The chain has TRBV5-4 and TRBJ1-2; D ambiguous. Germline CDR1 and CDR2: SGHNT and YYREEE (reference sequence). Trimming removed 0 bases from V and 0 bases from J, with 12 bases in between. This CDR3 comprises 16 residues. The CDR3, as DNA: TGTGCCAGCAGCTTGGAGATGACTCTAGCTAACTATGGCTACACCTTC. It codes for CASSLEMTLANYGYTF.

Of note for this clone: The junction and the germline gene differ at one end; a read error may be behind it. V gene TRBV7-9 combines with J gene TRBJ2-5, with D possibly being TRBD2 (6 bases). The CDR3 is 13 amino acids. Germline CDR1 and CDR2: SEHNR and FQNEAQ (reference sequence). The CDR3, as DNA: TGCGCCAGCAGCCCCCCGGGAGAAGAGACCCAGTACTTC. This codes for CASSPPGEETQYF. The full variable domain, completed using reference TRBV7-9 and TRBJ2-5, is DTGVSQNPRHKITKRGQNVTFRCDPISEHNRLYWYRQTLGQGPEFLTYFQNEAQLEKSRLLSDRFSAERPKGSFSTLEIQRTEQGDSAMYLCASSPPGEETQYFGPGTRLLVL.